These 14 T cell receptor beta chains were sequenced from one sample in a study of PD-1 blockade in classical Hodgkin lymphoma. Brentuximab vedotin exposure varied among the patients, all of whom had relapsed after autologous stem cell transplantation. Using magnetic negative selection, the CD4+ T cells were separated out of thawed PBMCs. Sequencing used immunoSEQ multiplex PCR; TCRdb keeps in-frame clones, though not all of them. The sample shows around 6,700 clones, around 73% of them seen only once. Sequencing used CD4+ T cells from blood, obtained at baseline. The receptors originated from a human donor with classical Hodgkin lymphoma.

The chain is built from TRBV7-2 and TRBJ2-5, with D perhaps TRBD1 or TRBD2 (6 bases each). The length of the CDR3 is 14 residues. CDR1 and CDR2 (germline): SGHTA, FQGNSA. V was trimmed by 5 bases and J by 1 base, leaving 11 bases between them. This CDR3 reads CASSRGTRQETQYF. CDR3 nucleotide sequence: TGTGCCAGCAGCCGCGGGACACGCCAAGAGACCCAGTACTTC. Together with reference TRBV7-2 and TRBJ2-5, the CDR3 gives the full variable domain: GAGVSQSPSNKVTEKGKDVELRCDPISGHTALYWYRQSLGQGLEFLIYFQGNSAPDKSGLPSDRFSAERTGGSVSTLTIQRTQQEDSAVYLCASSRGTRQETQYFGPGTRLLVL.

The chain employs TRBV15 and TRBJ2-1; no reliable D call. Germline CDR1 and CDR2: LNHNV and YYDKDF (reference sequence). The CDR3 is 14 residues long. The germline V and J ends were trimmed by 1 base and 3 bases, with 7 bases remaining between them. CDR3 residues: CATSRAHSYNEQFF. The CDR3 nucleotides read TGTGCCACCAGCAGAGCTCACAGCTACAATGAGCAGTTCTTC. The variable domain in full, with the rest retrieved from reference TRBV15 and TRBJ2-1, is DAMVIQNPRYQVTQFGKPVTLSCSQTLNHNVMYWYQQKSSQAPKLLFHYYDKDFNNEADTPDNFQSRRPNTSFCFLDIRSPGLGDTAMYLCATSRAHSYNEQFFGPGTRLTVL.

The gene calls are TRBV5-5 and TRBJ2-1; 8 bases are a match to TRBD1. Trimming removed 4 bases from V and 5 bases from J; junction bases left unmatched: 11. The CDR3 loop spans 16 amino acids. The germline gives CDR1 SGHKS, CDR2 YYEKEE (reference sequence). This CDR3 reads CASSRSRQGQNNEQFF. CDR3 nucleotides: TGTGCCAGCAGCCGATCCCGACAGGGGCAAAACAATGAGCAGTTCTTC.

The chain has TRBV29-1 and TRBJ2-7; 11 nucleotides align to TRBD1. The CDR3 contains 12 residues. Germline V lookup: CDR1 SQVTM, CDR2 ANQGSEA. V was clipped by 6 bases and J by 7 bases; unmatched bases: 5. The CDR3 region is CSVGTGGREQYF. The CDR3 coding sequence is TGCAGCGTGGGGACAGGGGGTCGGGAGCAGTACTTC.

The CDR3 loop is CALRDNYGYTF. CDR3 coding DNA: TGTGCCCTCAGGGATAACTATGGCTACACCTTC. The chain carries TRBV28 and TRBJ1-2; weak D call: TRBD1 (5 bases). The CDR3 spans 11 residues. V was pared by 11 bases and J by 1 base, with 8 bases between. Germline V gene data show CDR1 as MDHEN and CDR2 as SYDVKM.

This chain joins TRBV4-1 and TRBJ2-6; D gene unclear. The CDR3 has 14 residues. The germline CDR1 and CDR2 sequences are MGHRA and YSYEKL. V lost 4 bases and J lost 0, with 4 bases in between. CDR3 sequence: CASSRDSGANVLTF. CDR3 coding DNA: TGCGCCAGCAGCCGAGACTCTGGGGCCAACGTCCTGACTTTC.

V usage is TRBV11-2 and J usage is TRBJ2-7; D not certain. This CDR3 comprises 14 residues. The V gene's germline CDR1 is SGHAT and CDR2 FQNNGV. Trimming removed 5 bases from V and 2 bases from J, with 13 bases in between. Here the CDR3 DNA reads TGTGCCAGCAGCCCCCTTGCCGGAACCTACGAGCAGTACTTC. Translating it yields CASSPLAGTYEQYF.

This clone showed up just a few times. V is TRBV5-4 and J is TRBJ1-1; D not resolved. CDR1 is SGHNT and CDR2 is YYREEE in the germline V gene (reference sequence). The CDR3 is made up of 13 amino acids. Trimming removed 1 base from V and 4 bases from J, with 8 bases in between. The CDR3 coding sequence is TGTGCCAGCAGCTTGAGCTCGGTCACTGAAGCTTTCTTT. Translated, it gives CASSLSSVTEAFF.

V is TRBV2 and J is TRBJ2-5; perhaps TRBD1 as D (6 bases). Trimming pared 7 bases from V and 4 bases from J, leaving 13 bases between. Germline V CDR1 and CDR2: SNHLY, FYNNEI. The CDR3 consists of 13 residues. The CDR3 nucleotides read TGTGCCAGCACCCGGGACAAGGTAGAGACCCAGTACTTC. Protein sequence: CASTRDKVETQYF.

The V call is TRBV4-1, the J call TRBJ1-4, with unresolved D. V gave up 4 bases and J gave up 8 bases, with 11 bases separating them. Germline loops: CDR1 MGHRA, CDR2 YSYEKL. The CDR3 consists of 13 residues. The CDR3 loop is CASSPRTREKLFF. The CDR3 nucleotides are TGCGCCAGCAGCCCCCGGACGAGGGAAAAACTGTTTTTT.

In nucleotides, the CDR3 is TGTGCCAGCAGTGAATCGGTTCGTAATGAAAAACTGTTTTTT. Protein: CASSESVRNEKLFF. The V call is TRBV6-1, the J call TRBJ1-4; D gene ambiguous. CDR1 is MNHNS, CDR2 SASEGT, per germline. The CDR3 spans 14 residues. Trimming shortened V by 2 bases and J by 4 bases, and 8 bases separated the two germline ends.

This clone was detected only once. This chain connects TRBV18 to TRBJ1-4; D is ambiguous. V shed 3 bases and J shed 8 bases, with 22 bases lying between them. The CDR3 has 17 residues. Germline CDR1 is KGHSH and CDR2 is LQKENI. In nucleotides, the CDR3 is TGTGCCAGCTCACCCGGAGAGTTACTAAGCGTCGGGGAAAAACTGTTTTTT. Its translation is CASSPGELLSVGEKLFF.

The rearrangement joins TRBV19 to TRBJ1-1; 7 nucleotides line up with TRBD1. CDR3 length: 13 amino acids. Trimming at V came to 9 bases and at J to 1 base, leaving 5 bases not matched to a gene. Germline CDR1 is LNHDA and CDR2 is SQIVND (reference sequence). CDR3 coding DNA: TGTGCCAGCCGACAGGGACCGAACACTGAAGCTTTCTTT. This encodes CASRQGPNTEAFF.

The rearrangement uses TRBV5-8 and TRBJ1-2; D is ambiguous. The CDR3 is 15 residues long. Deletions cut 1 base from V and 4 bases from J, with 14 bases between. Germline V CDR1 and CDR2: SGHTS, YDEGEE. The CDR3, as DNA: TGTGCCAGCAGCTTGCATTTCCTGGAGTCCTATGGCTACACCTTC. It yields the protein CASSLHFLESYGYTF.